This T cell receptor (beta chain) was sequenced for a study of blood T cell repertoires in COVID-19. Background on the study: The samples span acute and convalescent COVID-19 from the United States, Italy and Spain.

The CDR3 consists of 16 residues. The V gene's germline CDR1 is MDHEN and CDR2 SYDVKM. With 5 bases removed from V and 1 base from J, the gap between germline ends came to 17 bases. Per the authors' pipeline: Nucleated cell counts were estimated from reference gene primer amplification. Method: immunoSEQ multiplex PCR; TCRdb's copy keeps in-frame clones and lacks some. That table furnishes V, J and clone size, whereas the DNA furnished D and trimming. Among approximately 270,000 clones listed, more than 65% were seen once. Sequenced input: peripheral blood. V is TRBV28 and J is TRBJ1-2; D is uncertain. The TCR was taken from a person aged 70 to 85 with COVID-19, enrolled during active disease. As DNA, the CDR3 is TGTGCCAGCAGTCCTACTGTACCGACTTATAACTATGGCTACACCTTC. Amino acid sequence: CASSPTVPTYNYGYTF.